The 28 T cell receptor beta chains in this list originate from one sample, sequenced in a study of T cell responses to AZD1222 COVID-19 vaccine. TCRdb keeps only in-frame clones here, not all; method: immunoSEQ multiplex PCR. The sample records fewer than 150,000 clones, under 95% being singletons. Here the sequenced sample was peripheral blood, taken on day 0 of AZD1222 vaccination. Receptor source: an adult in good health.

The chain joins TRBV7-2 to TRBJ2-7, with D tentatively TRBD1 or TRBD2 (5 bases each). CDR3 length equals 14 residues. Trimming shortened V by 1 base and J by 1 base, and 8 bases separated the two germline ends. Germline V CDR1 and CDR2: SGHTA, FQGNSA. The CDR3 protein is CASSLEGRSYEQYF. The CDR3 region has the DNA TGTGCCAGCAGCTTAGAGGGACGATCCTACGAGCAGTACTTC.

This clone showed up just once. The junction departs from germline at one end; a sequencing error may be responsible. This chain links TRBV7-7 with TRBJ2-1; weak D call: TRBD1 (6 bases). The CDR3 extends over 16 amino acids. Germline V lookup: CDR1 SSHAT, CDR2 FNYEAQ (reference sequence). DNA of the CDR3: TGTGCTAGCAGCAAAGGGGGAGCGGATTCGGGCTATGAGCAGTTCTTC. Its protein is CASSKGGADSGYEQFF.

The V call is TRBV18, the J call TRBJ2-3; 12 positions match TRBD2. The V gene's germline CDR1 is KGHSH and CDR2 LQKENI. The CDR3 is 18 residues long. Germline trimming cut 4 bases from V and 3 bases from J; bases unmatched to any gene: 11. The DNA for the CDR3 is TGTGCCAGCTCACTGACAGCCCTAGCGGGAGGGCCTACAGATACGCAGTATTTT. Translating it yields CASSLTALAGGPTDTQYF.

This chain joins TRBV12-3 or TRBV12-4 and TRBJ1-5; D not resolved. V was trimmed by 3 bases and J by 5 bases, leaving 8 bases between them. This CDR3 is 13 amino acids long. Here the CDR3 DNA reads TGTGCCAGCAGTTTCACTTTCGATCAGCCCCAGCATTTT. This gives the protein CASSFTFDQPQHF.

The CDR3 reads CASSYSKPSEAFF. For the CDR3, the DNA is TGTGCCAGCAGTTACTCAAAACCTAGTGAAGCTTTCTTT. V is TRBV6-5 and J is TRBJ1-1; D gene unclear. The V gene's germline CDR1 is MNHEY and CDR2 SVGAGI. CDR3 size: 13 residues. With 0 bases removed from V and 7 bases from J, the gap between germline ends came to 9 bases.

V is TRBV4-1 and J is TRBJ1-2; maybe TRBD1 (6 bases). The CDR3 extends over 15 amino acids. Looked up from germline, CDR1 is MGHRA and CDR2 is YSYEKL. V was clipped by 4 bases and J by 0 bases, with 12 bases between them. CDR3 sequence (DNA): TGCGCCAGCAGCCCTTACAGGGACGCTAACTATGGCTACACCTTC. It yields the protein CASSPYRDANYGYTF.

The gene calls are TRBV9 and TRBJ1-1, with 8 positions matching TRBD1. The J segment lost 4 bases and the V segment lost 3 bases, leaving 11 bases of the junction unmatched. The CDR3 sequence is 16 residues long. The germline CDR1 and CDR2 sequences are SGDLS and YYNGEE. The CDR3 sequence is CASSAYGQGLGTEAFF. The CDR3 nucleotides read TGTGCCAGCAGCGCCTACGGACAGGGTCTCGGCACTGAAGCTTTCTTT.

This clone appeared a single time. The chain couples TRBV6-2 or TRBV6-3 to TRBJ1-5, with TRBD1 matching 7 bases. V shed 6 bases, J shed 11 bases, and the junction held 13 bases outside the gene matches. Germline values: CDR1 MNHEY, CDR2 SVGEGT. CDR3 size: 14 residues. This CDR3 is CASSLGQDPSAQHF. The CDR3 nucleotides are TGTGCCAGCAGCCTAGGACAGGATCCCTCAGCCCAGCATTTT.

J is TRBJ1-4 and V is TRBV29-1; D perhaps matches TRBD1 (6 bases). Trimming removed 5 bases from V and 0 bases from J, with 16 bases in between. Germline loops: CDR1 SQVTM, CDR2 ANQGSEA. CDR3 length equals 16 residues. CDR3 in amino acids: CSVSGGETATNEKLFF. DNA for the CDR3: TGCAGCGTTAGCGGGGGCGAGACCGCAACTAATGAAAAACTGTTTTTT. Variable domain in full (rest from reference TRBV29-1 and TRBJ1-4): SAVISQKPSRDICQRGTSLTIQCQVDSQVTMMFWYRQQPGQSLTLIATANQGSEATYESGFVIDKFPISRPNLTFSTLTVSNMSPEDSSIYLCSVSGGETATNEKLFFGSGTQLSVL.

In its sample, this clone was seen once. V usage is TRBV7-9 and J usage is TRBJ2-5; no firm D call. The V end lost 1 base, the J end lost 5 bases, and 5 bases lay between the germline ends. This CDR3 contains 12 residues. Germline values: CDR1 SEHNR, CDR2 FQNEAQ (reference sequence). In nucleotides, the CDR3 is TGTGCCAGCAGCTTAGGCGTGGAGACCCAGTACTTC. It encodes CASSLGVETQYF.

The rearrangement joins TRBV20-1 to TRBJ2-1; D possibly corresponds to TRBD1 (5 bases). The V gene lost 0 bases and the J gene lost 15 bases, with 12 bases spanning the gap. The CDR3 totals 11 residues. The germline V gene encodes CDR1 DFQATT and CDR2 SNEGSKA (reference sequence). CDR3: CSARDRDLLFF. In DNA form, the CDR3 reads TGCAGTGCTAGAGACAGGGATCTTCTGTTCTTC.

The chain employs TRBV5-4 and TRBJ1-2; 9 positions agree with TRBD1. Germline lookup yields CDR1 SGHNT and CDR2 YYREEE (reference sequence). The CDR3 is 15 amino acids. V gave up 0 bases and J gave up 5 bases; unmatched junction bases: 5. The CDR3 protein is CASSLAGQGIYGYTF. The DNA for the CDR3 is TGTGCCAGCAGCTTGGCCGGACAGGGGATTTATGGCTACACCTTC.

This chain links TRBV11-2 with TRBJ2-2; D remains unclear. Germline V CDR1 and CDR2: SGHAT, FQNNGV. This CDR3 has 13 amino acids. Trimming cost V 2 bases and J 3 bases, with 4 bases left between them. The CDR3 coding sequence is TGTGCCAGCAGCTTAATGGACACCGGGGAGCTGTTTTTT. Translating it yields CASSLMDTGELFF.

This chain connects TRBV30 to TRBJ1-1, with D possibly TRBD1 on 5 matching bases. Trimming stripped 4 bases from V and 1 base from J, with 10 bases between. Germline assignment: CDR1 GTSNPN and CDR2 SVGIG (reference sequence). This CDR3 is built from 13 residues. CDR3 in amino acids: CAWTKGANTEAFF. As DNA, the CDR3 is TGTGCCTGGACAAAAGGGGCGAACACTGAAGCTTTCTTT.

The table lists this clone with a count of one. This chain's CDR3 is CASSVSGQQYNEQFF. The CDR3 DNA is TGTGCCAGCAGCGTGTCGGGACAACAGTACAATGAGCAGTTCTTC. The V gene is TRBV9, the J gene TRBJ2-1; tentatively, D is TRBD1 (6 bases). CDR3 length: 15 amino acids. Germline V gives CDR1 SGDLS, CDR2 YYNGEE. The germline V and J ends were trimmed by 2 bases and 4 bases, with 13 bases remaining between them.

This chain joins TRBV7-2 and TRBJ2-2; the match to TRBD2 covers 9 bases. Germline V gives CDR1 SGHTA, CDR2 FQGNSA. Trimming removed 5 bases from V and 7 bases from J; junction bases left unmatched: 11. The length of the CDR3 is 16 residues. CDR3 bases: TGTGCCAGCAGCCCCATAGCGGGAGTGTTGAGCGGGGAGCTGTTTTTT. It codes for CASSPIAGVLSGELFF.

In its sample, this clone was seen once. CDR3 sequence: CASRGGTDYYGYTF. The CDR3 coding sequence is TGCGCCAGCAGAGGCGGGACGGATTATTATGGCTACACCTTC. J is TRBJ1-2 and V is TRBV5-1, with a tentative D call TRBD1 (5 bases). V was clipped by 5 bases and J by 5 bases, with 16 bases between them. This CDR3 is 14 amino acids long. Germline V gives CDR1 SGHRS, CDR2 YFSETQ.

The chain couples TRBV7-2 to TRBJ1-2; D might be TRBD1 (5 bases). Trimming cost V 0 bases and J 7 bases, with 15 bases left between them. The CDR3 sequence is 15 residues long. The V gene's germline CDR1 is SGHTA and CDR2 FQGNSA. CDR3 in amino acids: CASSLASQGEIGYTF. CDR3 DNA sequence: TGTGCCAGCAGCTTAGCGTCCCAGGGAGAGATTGGCTACACCTTC. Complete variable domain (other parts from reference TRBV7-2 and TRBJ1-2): GAGVSQSPSNKVTEKGKDVELRCDPISGHTALYWYRQSLGQGLEFLIYFQGNSAPDKSGLPSDRFSAERTGGSVSTLTIQRTQQEDSAVYLCASSLASQGEIGYTFGSGTRLTVV.

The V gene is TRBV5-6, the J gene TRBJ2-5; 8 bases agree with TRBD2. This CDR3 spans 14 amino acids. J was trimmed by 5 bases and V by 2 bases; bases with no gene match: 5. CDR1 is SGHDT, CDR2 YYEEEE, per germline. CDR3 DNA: TGTGCCAGCAGCTTCGGGCAGCGGGGGGAGACCCAGTACTTC. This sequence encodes CASSFGQRGETQYF.

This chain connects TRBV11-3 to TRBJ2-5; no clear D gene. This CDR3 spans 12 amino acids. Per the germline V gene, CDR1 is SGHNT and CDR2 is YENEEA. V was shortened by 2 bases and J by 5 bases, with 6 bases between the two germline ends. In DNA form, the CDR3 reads TGTGCCAGCAGCTTACGTGGGGAGACCCAGTACTTC. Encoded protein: CASSLRGETQYF.

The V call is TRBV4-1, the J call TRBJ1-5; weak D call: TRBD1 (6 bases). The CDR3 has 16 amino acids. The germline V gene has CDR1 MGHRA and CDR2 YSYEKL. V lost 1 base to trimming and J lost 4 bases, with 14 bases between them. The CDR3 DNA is TGCGCCAGCAGCCAAGCAAACAGGGTGGGGAATCAGCCCCAGCATTTT. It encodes CASSQANRVGNQPQHF.

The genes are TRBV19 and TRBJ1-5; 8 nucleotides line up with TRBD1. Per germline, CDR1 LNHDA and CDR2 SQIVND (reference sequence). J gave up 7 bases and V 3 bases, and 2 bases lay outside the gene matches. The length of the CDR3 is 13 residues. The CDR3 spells CASSIDRGQPQHF. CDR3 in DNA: TGTGCCAGTAGTATCGACAGGGGACAGCCCCAGCATTTT. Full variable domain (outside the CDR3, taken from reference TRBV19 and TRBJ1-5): DGGITQSPKYLFRKEGQNVTLSCEQNLNHDAMYWYRQDPGQGLRLIYYSQIVNDFQKGDIAEGYSVSREKKESFPLTVTSAQKNPTAFYLCASSIDRGQPQHFGDGTRLSIL.

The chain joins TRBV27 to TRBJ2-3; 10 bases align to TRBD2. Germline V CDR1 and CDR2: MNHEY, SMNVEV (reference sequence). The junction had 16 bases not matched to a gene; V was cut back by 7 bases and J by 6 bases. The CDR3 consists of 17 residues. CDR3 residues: CASKPLAGDGVWDTQYF. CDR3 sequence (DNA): TGTGCCAGCAAACCCCTAGCGGGAGATGGGGTGTGGGATACGCAGTATTTT.

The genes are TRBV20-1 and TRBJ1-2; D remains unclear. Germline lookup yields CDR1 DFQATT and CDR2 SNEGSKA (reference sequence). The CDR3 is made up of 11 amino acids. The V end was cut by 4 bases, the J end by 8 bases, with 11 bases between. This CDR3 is CSAKTLGGYTF. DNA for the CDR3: TGCAGTGCTAAGACCCTGGGGGGCTACACCTTC.

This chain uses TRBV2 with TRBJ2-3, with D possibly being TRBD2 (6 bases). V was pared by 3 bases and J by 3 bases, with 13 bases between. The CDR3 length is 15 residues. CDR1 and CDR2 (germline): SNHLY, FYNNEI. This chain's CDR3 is CASSDISGDTDTQYF. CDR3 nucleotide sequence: TGTGCCAGCAGTGATATTTCGGGGGATACAGATACGCAGTATTTT.

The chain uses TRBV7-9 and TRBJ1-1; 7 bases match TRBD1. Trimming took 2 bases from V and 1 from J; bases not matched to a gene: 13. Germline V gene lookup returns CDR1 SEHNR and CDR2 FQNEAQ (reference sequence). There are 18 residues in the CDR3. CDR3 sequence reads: CASSLPIETGFRNTEAFF. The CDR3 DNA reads TGTGCCAGCAGCTTACCCATCGAGACAGGGTTTCGGAACACTGAAGCTTTCTTT. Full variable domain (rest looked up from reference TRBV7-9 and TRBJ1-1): DTGVSQNPRHKITKRGQNVTFRCDPISEHNRLYWYRQTLGQGPEFLTYFQNEAQLEKSRLLSDRFSAERPKGSFSTLEIQRTEQGDSAMYLCASSLPIETGFRNTEAFFGQGTRLTVV.

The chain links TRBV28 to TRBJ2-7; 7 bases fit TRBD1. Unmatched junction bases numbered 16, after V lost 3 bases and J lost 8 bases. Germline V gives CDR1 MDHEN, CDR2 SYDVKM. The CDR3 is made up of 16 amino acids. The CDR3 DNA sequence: TGTGCCAGCAGTTTGGGGCCCGGGACAGATACCCTTCAGCAGTACTTC. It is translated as CASSLGPGTDTLQQYF.

CDR3 amino acids: CATRDTRLTPLHF. CDR3 DNA: TGTGCCACTCGGGACACCCGGTTAACACCCCTCCACTTT. This chain joins TRBV19 and TRBJ1-6; maybe TRBD1 (6 bases). V lost 10 bases to trimming and J lost 11 bases, with 18 bases between them. In germline, CDR1 is LNHDA, CDR2 SQIVND (reference sequence). This CDR3 region has 13 residues.